The clone carrying this TCR beta chain was detected ten times or more. Its matching antigen is unknown. Amplification of TCR beta CDR3 regions was performed using RNA transcripts as template. Using the HTBI primer set, a first-round RT-PCR was run on the TCR CDR3. TCRdb passed the multiplex PCR reads through MiXCR, listing each CDR3 protein once. The sample records about 640,000 distinct CDR3 sequences, 20% being singletons. Trimming took 1 base from V and 5 from J; bases not matched to a gene: 6. Germline assignment: CDR1 SGHRS and CDR2 YFSETQ. The CDR3 has 14 amino acids. The sample belongs to a study of T cells in Graves' hyperthyroidism and ophthalmopathy. Study-wide findings and caveats: In the blood, most expanded thyroid clonotypes above 0.001 appeared as well. A median around six months before onset, the model predicted ophthalmopathy.

The receptor was isolated from a man aged 25-45 years with Graves' ophthalmopathy. The specimen sequenced was blood. This chain connects TRBV5-1 to TRBJ2-7; 7 nucleotides align to TRBD2. The CDR3 region has the DNA TGCGCCAGCAGCTTGCGGCAGGGAGGGCACGAGCAGTACTTC. The encoded protein is CASSLRQGGHEQYF.